The 14 T cell receptor beta chains below were found in one sample sequenced in a study of blood T cell repertoires in COVID-19. The table came from immunoSEQ multiplex PCR; TCRdb's copy has only in-frame clones and leaves some out. This table holds about 64,000 clones, roughly 88% found once. The sequenced sample was peripheral blood. These receptors all come from a human donor in a cohort sampled during active COVID-19.

The CDR3 reads CASTTGPTEQFF. In DNA form, the CDR3 reads TGTGCCAGCACTACGGGTCCCACCGAGCAGTTCTTC. The chain is built from TRBV11-3 and TRBJ2-1; D is uncertain. V lost 7 bases and J 10 bases, leaving 14 bases between the germline ends. Per germline, CDR1 SGHNT and CDR2 YENEEA. The length of the CDR3 is 12 residues. Complete variable domain (other parts from reference TRBV11-3 and TRBJ2-1): EAGVVQSPRYKIIEKKQPVAFWCNPISGHNTLYWYLQNLGQGPELLIRYENEEAVDDSQLPKDRFSAERLKGVDSTLKIQPAELGDSAVYLCASTTGPTEQFFGPGTRLTVL.

This chain uses TRBV3-1 (or the pseudogene TRBV3-2) with TRBJ1-2; D might be TRBD1 (5 bases). Germline V gives CDR1 LGHDT, CDR2 YNNKEL (reference sequence). This CDR3 contains 14 residues. V gave up 1 base and J gave up 2 bases, with 8 bases separating them. The CDR3 here is CASSQVGGNYGYTF. The CDR3 DNA reads TGTGCCAGCAGCCAAGTGGGGGGGAACTATGGCTACACCTTC.

This rearrangement joins TRBV15 to TRBJ2-1, with D perhaps matching TRBD2 (6 bases). CDR3 length equals 16 residues. Trimming took 6 bases from V and 3 from J, leaving 18 bases between them. Germline-derived CDR1 and CDR2 are LNHNV and YYDKDF (reference sequence). CDR3 residues: CATRPLGASDYNEQFF. For the CDR3, the DNA is TGTGCCACCAGACCGCTCGGGGCTAGCGACTACAATGAGCAGTTCTTC.

The rearrangement links TRBV18 to TRBJ2-5; 7 bases align to TRBD1. Germline CDR1 KGHSH, CDR2 LQKENI. The length of the CDR3 is 16 residues. The junction had 10 bases not matched to a gene; V was cut back by 2 bases and J by 4 bases. DNA of the CDR3: TGTGCCAGCTCACCATTCGACAGGGCCCTTCTAGAGACCCAGTACTTC. This sequence encodes CASSPFDRALLETQYF.

The rearrangement joins TRBV28 to TRBJ2-2; 7 positions match TRBD1. The CDR3 runs to 14 residues. Germline CDR1 is MDHEN and CDR2 is SYDVKM. With 4 bases clipped from V and 3 bases from J, the junction kept 2 bases outside the gene matches. The CDR3 DNA reads TGTGCCAGCAGTTCAGGGGGTGACACCGGGGAGCTGTTTTTT. Encoded protein: CASSSGGDTGELFF.

The chain carries TRBV6-2 or TRBV6-3 and TRBJ1-2; TRBD1 aligns across 8 bases. The CDR3 has 14 residues. The germline V gene encodes CDR1 MNHEY and CDR2 SVGEGT. V gave up 2 bases and J gave up 7 bases; unmatched junction bases: 6. CDR3 bases: TGTGCCAGCAGTTACCTGACAGGGGTAGCTGGCTACACCTTC. Translation: CASSYLTGVAGYTF.

The rearrangement joins TRBV6-5 to TRBJ1-2; 9 bases are a match to TRBD1. Trimming at V came to 6 bases and at J to 13 bases, leaving 6 bases not matched to a gene. The length of the CDR3 is 11 residues. Per the germline V gene, CDR1 is MNHEY and CDR2 is SVGAGI. CDR3 DNA sequence: TGTGCCAGCAGGGGACAGGGTAGGTGCACCTTC. Amino acid sequence: CASRGQGRCTF.

The chain employs TRBV7-9 and TRBJ1-6; D gene unclear. Between the trimmed V and J ends, which lost 5 bases and 0 bases, there was a span of 11 bases. From germline, CDR1 is SEHNR and CDR2 FQNEAQ (reference sequence). This CDR3 comprises 16 residues. The CDR3 spells CASSAPEGSYNSPLHF. CDR3 nucleotide sequence: TGTGCCAGCAGCGCACCGGAGGGCTCCTATAATTCACCCCTCCACTTT.

The chain combines TRBV28 with TRBJ2-7; TRBD2 matches 8 bases. J was trimmed by 2 bases and V by 4 bases; bases with no gene match: 10. CDR1 is MDHEN and CDR2 is SYDVKM in the germline V gene. The CDR3 has 16 amino acids. CDR3 sequence: CASSSPSSGSPYEQYF. In nucleotides, the CDR3 is TGTGCCAGCAGTTCTCCTTCTAGCGGGTCCCCCTACGAGCAGTACTTC.

This clone was observed a handful of times. The genes are TRBV6-4 and TRBJ2-7; the match to TRBD2 covers 12 bases. Trimming at V came to 0 bases and at J to 9 bases, leaving 9 bases not matched to a gene. Germline assignment: CDR1 MRHNA and CDR2 SNTAGT. The CDR3 is 16 residues long. CDR3 sequence reads: CASSDSNASGRAGQYF. CDR3 nucleotide sequence: TGTGCCAGCAGTGACTCGAATGCTAGCGGGAGGGCCGGGCAGTACTTC.

V and J are TRBV4-1 and TRBJ2-3, with D tentatively TRBD2 (5 bases). Per the germline V gene, CDR1 is MGHRA and CDR2 is YSYEKL. The CDR3 contains 14 residues. V shed 0 bases and J shed 3 bases, with 7 bases lying between them. Here the CDR3 DNA reads TGCGCCAGCAGCCAAGACGGGGAGACAGATACGCAGTATTTT. This encodes CASSQDGETDTQYF.

The chain combines TRBV7-9 with TRBJ1-2, with TRBD1 identical over 9 bases. The CDR3 has 15 amino acids. Germline V gene lookup returns CDR1 SEHNR and CDR2 FQNEAQ (reference sequence). The ends lost 5 bases at V and 3 bases at J; junction bases unmatched: 7. The CDR3 loop reads CASSKRQGEDYGYTF. DNA of the CDR3: TGTGCCAGCAGCAAACGACAGGGGGAGGACTATGGCTACACCTTC.

The gene calls are TRBV5-4 and TRBJ2-3; 12 nucleotides match TRBD2. Unmatched junction bases numbered 7, after V lost 4 bases and J lost 4 bases. Germline values: CDR1 SGHNT, CDR2 YYREEE (reference sequence). The CDR3 contains 16 residues. The CDR3 DNA follows: TGTGCCAGCAGCCGGAGACTAGCGGGAGCGGCAGATACGCAGTATTTT. It specifies CASSRRLAGAADTQYF.

This clone has only a few counts. The rearrangement links TRBV6-1 to TRBJ1-5, with 8 bases that match TRBD1. The CDR3 length is 16 residues. Germline-derived CDR1 and CDR2 are MNHNS and SASEGT. Trimming at V came to 4 bases and at J to 6 bases, leaving 11 bases not matched to a gene. This chain's CDR3 is CASSGRTGLGRQPQHF. Written as DNA, the CDR3 is TGTGCCAGCAGTGGGAGGACAGGGCTAGGGCGTCAGCCCCAGCATTTT.